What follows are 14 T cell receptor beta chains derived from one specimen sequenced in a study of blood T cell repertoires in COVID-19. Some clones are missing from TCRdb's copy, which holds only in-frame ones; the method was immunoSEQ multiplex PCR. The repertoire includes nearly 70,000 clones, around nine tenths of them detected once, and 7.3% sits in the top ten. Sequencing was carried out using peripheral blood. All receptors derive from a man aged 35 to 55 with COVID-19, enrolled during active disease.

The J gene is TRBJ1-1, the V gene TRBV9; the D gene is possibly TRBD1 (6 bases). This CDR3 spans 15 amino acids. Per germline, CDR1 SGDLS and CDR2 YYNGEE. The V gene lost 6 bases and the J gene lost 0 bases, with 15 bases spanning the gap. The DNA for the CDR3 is TGTGCCAGCACCCCCCGGGGGGCCATGAACACTGAAGCTTTCTTT. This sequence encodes CASTPRGAMNTEAFF.

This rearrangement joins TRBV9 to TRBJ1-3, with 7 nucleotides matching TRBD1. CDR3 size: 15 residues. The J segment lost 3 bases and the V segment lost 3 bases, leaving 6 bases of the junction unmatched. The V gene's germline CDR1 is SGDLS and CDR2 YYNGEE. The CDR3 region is CASSETTGHGNTIYF. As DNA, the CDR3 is TGTGCCAGCAGCGAGACGACAGGGCATGGAAACACCATATATTTT.

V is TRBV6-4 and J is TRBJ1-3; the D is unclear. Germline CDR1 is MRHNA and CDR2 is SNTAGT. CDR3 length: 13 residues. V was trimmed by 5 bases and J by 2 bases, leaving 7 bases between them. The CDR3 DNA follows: TGTGCCAGCAGTCTCTCCCCTGGAAACACCATATATTTT. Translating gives CASSLSPGNTIYF.

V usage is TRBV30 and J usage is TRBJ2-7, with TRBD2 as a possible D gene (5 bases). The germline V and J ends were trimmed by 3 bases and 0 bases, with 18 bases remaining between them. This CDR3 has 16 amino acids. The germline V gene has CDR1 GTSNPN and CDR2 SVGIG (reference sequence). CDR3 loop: CAWRPPGMRSSYEQYF. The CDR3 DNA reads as TGTGCCTGGAGGCCCCCCGGGATGAGAAGCTCCTACGAGCAGTACTTC.

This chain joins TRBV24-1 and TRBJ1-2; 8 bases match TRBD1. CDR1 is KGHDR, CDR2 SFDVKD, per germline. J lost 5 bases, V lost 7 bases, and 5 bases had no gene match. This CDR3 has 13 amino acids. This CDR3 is CATSGGTGYGYTF. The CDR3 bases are TGTGCCACCAGCGGAGGGACAGGTTATGGCTACACCTTC.

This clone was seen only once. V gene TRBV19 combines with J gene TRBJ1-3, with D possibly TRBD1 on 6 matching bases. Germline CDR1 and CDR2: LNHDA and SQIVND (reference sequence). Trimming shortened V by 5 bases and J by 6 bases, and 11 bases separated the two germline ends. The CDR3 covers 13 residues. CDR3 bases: TGTGCCAGTAGTCCCGGACAGAAAAACACCATATATTTT. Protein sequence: CASSPGQKNTIYF.

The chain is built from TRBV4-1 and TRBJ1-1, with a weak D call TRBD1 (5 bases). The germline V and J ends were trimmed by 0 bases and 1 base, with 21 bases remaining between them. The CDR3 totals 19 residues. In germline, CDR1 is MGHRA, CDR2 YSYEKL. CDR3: CASSQDVGAGMARNTEAFF. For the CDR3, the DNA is TGCGCCAGCAGCCAAGATGTAGGGGCAGGGATGGCCAGGAACACTGAAGCTTTCTTT.

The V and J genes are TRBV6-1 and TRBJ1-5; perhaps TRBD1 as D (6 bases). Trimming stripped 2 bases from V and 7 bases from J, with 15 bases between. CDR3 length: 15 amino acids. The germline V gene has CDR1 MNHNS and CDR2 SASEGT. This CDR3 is CASSEIRGAWQPQHF. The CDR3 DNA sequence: TGTGCCAGCAGTGAAATCAGGGGCGCGTGGCAGCCCCAGCATTTT.

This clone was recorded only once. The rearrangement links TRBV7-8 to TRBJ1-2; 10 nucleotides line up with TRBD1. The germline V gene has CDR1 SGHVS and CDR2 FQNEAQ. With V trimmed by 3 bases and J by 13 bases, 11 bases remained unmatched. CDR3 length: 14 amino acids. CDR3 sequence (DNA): TGTGCCAGCAGCTTCCTGACAGGGGGCACGGCCGCCACCTTC. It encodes CASSFLTGGTAATF.

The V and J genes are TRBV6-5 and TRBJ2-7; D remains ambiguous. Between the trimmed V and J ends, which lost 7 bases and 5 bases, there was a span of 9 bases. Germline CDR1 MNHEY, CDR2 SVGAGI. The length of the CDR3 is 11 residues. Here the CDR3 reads CASTEQNEQYF. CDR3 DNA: TGTGCCAGCACCGAACAGAACGAGCAGTACTTC.

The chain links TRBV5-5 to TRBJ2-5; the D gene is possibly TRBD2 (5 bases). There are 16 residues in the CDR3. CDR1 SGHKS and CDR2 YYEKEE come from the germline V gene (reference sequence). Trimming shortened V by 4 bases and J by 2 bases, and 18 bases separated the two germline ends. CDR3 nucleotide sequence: TGTGCCAGCAGCAAGGAGGTCCGTCAGTTACAAGAGACCCAGTACTTC. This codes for CASSKEVRQLQETQYF.

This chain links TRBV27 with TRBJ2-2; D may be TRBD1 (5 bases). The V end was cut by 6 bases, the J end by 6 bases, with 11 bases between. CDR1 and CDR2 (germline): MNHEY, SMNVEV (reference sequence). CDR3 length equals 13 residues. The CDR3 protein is CASRGTGSGELFF. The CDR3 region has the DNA TGTGCCAGCAGGGGTACAGGCTCCGGGGAGCTGTTTTTT.

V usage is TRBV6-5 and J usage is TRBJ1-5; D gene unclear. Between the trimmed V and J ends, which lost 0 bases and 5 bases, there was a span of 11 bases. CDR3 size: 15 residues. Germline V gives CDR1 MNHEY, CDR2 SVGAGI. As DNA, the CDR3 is TGTGCCAGCAGTTACTCAGCCGGCCGGGATCAGCCCCAGCATTTT. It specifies CASSYSAGRDQPQHF.

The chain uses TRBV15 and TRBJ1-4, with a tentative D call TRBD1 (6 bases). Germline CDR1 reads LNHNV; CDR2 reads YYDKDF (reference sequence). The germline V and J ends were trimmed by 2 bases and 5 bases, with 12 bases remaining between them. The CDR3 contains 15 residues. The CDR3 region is CATSRSGQKNEKLFF. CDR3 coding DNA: TGTGCCACCAGCAGATCCGGACAGAAAAATGAAAAACTGTTTTTT.